Given below is one TCR beta chain in context. The antigen it binds to is not known. Per-base qualities were not stored, and no clone one base away is much larger. The germline V gene sets CDR1 to SQVTM and CDR2 to ANQGSEA. The CDR3 starts with the cysteine, ends with the phenylalanine, and has 13 residues. Here the CDR3 DNA is all that survives: 39 bases in frame from base 1. The entry originates in a study of blood T cells in healthy people across ages (dated by TCRdb to the mid-2010s). In terms of the full investigation: Template switching captured roughly one uniquely barcoded TCR beta cDNA molecule per two T cells in model experiments. Two additional independent replicas of 1 million unique cDNA reads from the same blood draw were analyzed for two donors (one aged 18 to 29 and one aged 80 or older). The donors were divided into four age groups: young (average around 17 years), middle-aged (approximately 42), aged (approximately 62) and long-lived (82). Using deep sequencing normalized with unique cDNA molecular identifiers, the study measured how TCR beta repertoire diversity changes with age. To avoid experimental bias, donors of different ages were distributed randomly across sequencing lanes. The study at large found these results: As age increased, observed TCR beta diversity per million T cells dropped in a roughly linear way, and a significant reduction was already evident by age 40. Conclusive comparison of naive and antigen-experienced compartments was prevented by the profiling of bulk unsorted PBMCs. Total diversity estimates from one million sequenced T cells were considered lower bounds and underestimates. A strong correlation was found between observed TCR beta diversity and the percentage of naive T cells measured by flow cytometry. Compared with the aged group, the long-lived group had more naive CD4+ T cells, fewer expanded clones and increased TCR diversity, suggesting age selection. Donor CMV infection status was unknown, potentially confounding age-related changes in expanded clonotypes.

Library preparation was by 5' RACE. Reads for this sample came from an Illumina HiSeq 2500. A second PCR of about 6 to 12 cycles was performed with a sample-barcoded 5' primer and a J-beta primer mix. A template-switch 5' adaptor carrying 12 random nucleotides introduced a unique molecular identifier onto each TCR beta cDNA molecule. Each sample yielded at least 3 million CDR3-containing paired-end reads. First-strand cDNA synthesis was performed from all RNA using the Mint cDNA synthesis kit, with priming by a TRBC-specific oligonucleotide. After uracil-DNA glycosylase treatment, a first 18-cycle PCR used universal primers M1SS and BC2_uni_R on all cDNA. In the source study's methods: Each sample was normalized by randomly selecting 1 million high-quality reads, each carrying a distinct molecular identifier. Reads with shared molecular identifiers were discarded instead of being binned into consensus sequences. MiTCR, with a Q25 quality threshold and the strictest error-elimination algorithm, was used for CDR3 identification, clonotype clustering and error correction. Lower-bound total TCR beta diversity was estimated with a nonparametric unseen species model using Euler transformation. In TCRdb, the public reads were trimmed at Q25 with fastp and aligned with MiXCR, with productive beta chains retained. Under each unique CDR3 protein, matching rows form one entry showing the most common genes and DNA. TCRdb's processing, not the authors', yielded these V and J calls. For this sample the table gives fewer than 1.5 million distinct CDR3 sequences, of which around 42% were detected only once. The ten largest clonotypes hold 7.9% of the sample.

The donors were some 36 Caucasian individuals from Russia, aged roughly 6 to 90 years, who were systemically healthy. Roughly 10 milliliters of peripheral blood were drawn from each donor into EDTA-treated Vacutainer tubes. Ficoll-Paque density-gradient centrifugation was used to isolate PBMCs, with at least 6 million obtained per sample. Trizol reagent was used to extract total RNA from the PBMCs, yielding at least 5.5 micrograms per sample. Naive CD45RAhigh/CD27high T cell percentages were measured by flow cytometry on a PBMC aliquot from every donor. The receptor was isolated from a woman between 18 and 29 years old in good health. Rearrangement joined TRBV29-1 to TRBJ2-5, with 9 central nucleotides matching TRBD1. The better agreement between TRBJ2-7 and the DNA end casts doubt on the J call. Sequencing was done on a sample of blood. Here the CDR3 is given as CSVSTGGTYEQYF. The base sequence is TGCAGCGTTTCGACAGGGGGGACCTACGAGCAGTACTTC.